The 2 T cell receptor beta chains below come from one sample, sequenced in a study of blood T cell repertoires in COVID-19. This table comes from immunoSEQ multiplex PCR, and its TCRdb copy is limited to in-frame clones, with some not included. The table shows around 29,000 clones, with around 87% occurring only once. The sample comprised peripheral blood. These receptors originate from a human donor in a cohort sampled during active COVID-19.

The chain has TRBV7-9 and TRBJ1-1, with TRBD1 matching 11 bases. Trimming removed 10 bases from V and 5 bases from J; junction bases left unmatched: 12. CDR3 length equals 15 residues. The germline V gene encodes CDR1 SEHNR and CDR2 FQNEAQ (reference sequence). CDR3 amino acids: CANEDSGTGGTEAFF. CDR3 in DNA: TGTGCCAACGAAGACTCCGGGACAGGGGGGACTGAAGCTTTCTTT.

This clone has just one count. CDR3 sequence reads: CASSLWGGEDTQYF. CDR3 sequence (DNA): TGTGCCAGCAGCCTTTGGGGGGGGGAAGATACGCAGTATTTT. The chain carries TRBV9 and TRBJ2-3, with 7 bases identical to TRBD2. CDR3 length equals 14 residues. Trimming took 4 bases from V and 5 from J; bases not matched to a gene: 7. Per the germline V gene, CDR1 is SGDLS and CDR2 is YYNGEE.